This TCR beta chain was found in a study of blood T cell repertoires in COVID-19. Study summary: The origin of the acute and convalescent COVID-19 samples was the United States, Italy and Spain. The analysed material was cDNA or gDNA that came from T cells, B-cell-depleted T cells, or PBMCs.

The V end lost 2 bases, the J end lost 3 bases, and 11 bases lay between the germline ends. The CDR3 runs to 14 residues. Germline CDR1 is SGHRS and CDR2 is YFSETQ. Clones were sequenced by immunoSEQ multiplex PCR, and TCRdb holds only the in-frame ones, with some missing. This repertoire shows a few hundred thousand clones, roughly 90% found once; its top ten account for roughly 1.2%. The TCR originated in a man in his forties with acute or convalescent COVID-19. The sequenced sample was peripheral blood. This rearrangement joins TRBV5-1 to TRBJ1-2; the D is unclear. This CDR3 is CASSLTGVDYGYTF. Written as DNA, the CDR3 is TGCGCCAGCAGCTTAACGGGAGTAGACTATGGCTACACCTTC.